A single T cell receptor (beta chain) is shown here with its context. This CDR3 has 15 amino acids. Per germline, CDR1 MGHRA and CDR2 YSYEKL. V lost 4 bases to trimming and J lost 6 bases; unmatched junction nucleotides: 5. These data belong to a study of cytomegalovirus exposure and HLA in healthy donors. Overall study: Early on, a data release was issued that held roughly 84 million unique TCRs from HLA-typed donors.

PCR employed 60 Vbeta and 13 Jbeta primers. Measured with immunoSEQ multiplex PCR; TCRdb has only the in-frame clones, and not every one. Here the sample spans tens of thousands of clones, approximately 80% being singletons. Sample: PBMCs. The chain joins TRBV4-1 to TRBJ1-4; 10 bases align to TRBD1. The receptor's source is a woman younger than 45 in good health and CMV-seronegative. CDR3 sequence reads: CASSLGGTGDEKLFF. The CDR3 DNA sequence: TGCGCCAGCAGCCTGGGCGGGACAGGGGATGAAAAACTGTTTTTT.